This T cell receptor (beta chain) was sequenced for a study of cytomegalovirus exposure and HLA in healthy donors. Overall study results and limits: Follow-up analysis seemed to connect common viral pathogens with several of the most significant clusters identified. Among TCR beta chains, those listed as cytomegalovirus-associated numbered around 180. In an earlier analysis, about 87% or about 30%: the productive usage of most TCR beta V segments.

This CDR3 is built from 14 residues. Germline CDR1 reads LGHNT; CDR2 reads FRNRAP. Trimming left V 3 bases short and J 4 bases short, with 12 bases between. The PCR used 60 Vbeta and 13 Jbeta primers. TCRdb keeps only in-frame clones here, not all; method: immunoSEQ multiplex PCR. This table has 120,000 or so clones, more than 70% appearing once. This clone was seen just once. What it recognizes is unknown. The chain links TRBV12-5 to TRBJ1-2; TRBD1 is a possible D gene (5 bases). The TCR comes from a young man in good health and CMV-seronegative. Specimen: PBMCs. The CDR3 here is CASGLIRGVYGYTF. The DNA of the CDR3 is TGTGCTAGTGGTTTAATACGGGGGGTCTATGGCTACACCTTC.